Below, 3 T cell receptor beta chains from the same sample are listed, as sequenced in a study of response to subunit inactivated influenza vaccine. TCRdb itself ran the RT-PCR reads through MiXCR, one entry per CDR3 protein. Here the sample spans some 200,000 distinct CDR3 sequences, about 12% being singletons. This sample was shared with a second study, whose subject was T cells expressing NK-cell markers. That investigation notes: It was by 5'RACE template switching with UMIs that TCR beta cDNA was made.

Sequencing used CD8+ T cells sorted from PBMCs, obtained about 11 days after vaccination. These TCRs come from a middle-aged man who received an inactivated influenza vaccine.

At least ten counts were recorded for this clonotype. One end of the junction fails to match germline, which may point to a read error. The V gene is TRBV27, the J gene TRBJ2-1; tentatively, D is TRBD2 (6 bases). The CDR3 contains 15 residues. Per germline, CDR1 MNHEY and CDR2 SMNVEV (reference sequence). This chain's CDR3 is CASSLSGGPYNEQFF. CDR3 nucleotide sequence: TGTGCCAGCAGCTTATCCGGGGGACCCTACAATGAGCAGTTCTTC.

This clonotype was picked up a small number of times. The chain has TRBV29-1 and TRBJ1-2; no definite D call. Germline V CDR1 and CDR2: SQVTM, ANQGSEA. V was shortened by 5 bases and J by 8 bases, with 9 bases between the two germline ends. The CDR3 has 10 amino acids. The DNA for the CDR3 is TGCAGCGTTAGGGTGGACGGCTACACCTTC. Amino acids: CSVRVDGYTF. The full variable domain, in which reference TRBV29-1 and TRBJ1-2 provide the parts outside the CDR3, is SAVISQKPSRDICQRGTSLTIQCQVDSQVTMMFWYRQQPGQSLTLIATANQGSEATYESGFVIDKFPISRPNLTFSTLTVSNMSPEDSSIYLCSVRVDGYTFGSGTRLTVV.

This clonotype appeared a few times. In DNA form, the CDR3 reads TGTGCCAGCAGCTCCTACCTGAATAACAATGAGCAGTTCTTC. Translating it yields CASSSYLNNNEQFF. The chain is built from TRBV7-9 and TRBJ2-1; D uncertain. This CDR3 contains 14 residues. The ends were cut back, 4 bases at V and 5 bases at J, with 12 bases in the middle. Germline V gene sequence: CDR1 SEHNR, CDR2 FQNEAQ (reference sequence). Full variable domain (remainder filled in from reference TRBV7-9 and TRBJ2-1): DTGVSQNPRHKITKRGQNVTFRCDPISEHNRLYWYRQTLGQGPEFLTYFQNEAQLEKSRLLSDRFSAERPKGSFSTLEIQRTEQGDSAMYLCASSSYLNNNEQFFGPGTRLTVL.